One and the same sample provided the 23 T cell receptor beta chains below, sequenced in a study of regulatory T cells in long-lasting Graves disease. Regarding time point: newly diagnosed GD, antithyroid drugs for less than 3 months. TCR sequences were obtained from RNA taken from PBMCs. Libraries of TCR beta came from iRepertoire HTBI primers plus Arm-PCR of CDR3 regions. One entry per CDR3 protein, called by TCRdb with MiXCR from the multiplex PCR reads. The data show a few hundred thousand distinct CDR3 sequences, approximately 16% seen once. This sample was also put to use in a study of T cells in Graves' hyperthyroidism and ophthalmopathy.

Sequences were derived from peripheral blood mononuclear cells (PBMCs), sampled at new diagnosis, from a patient treated with antithyroid drugs. These receptors originate from a man aged 40-55 years with Graves disease.

V and J are TRBV2 and TRBJ1-5; D is perhaps TRBD1 (5 bases). The V gene's germline CDR1 is SNHLY and CDR2 FYNNEI. Deletions cut 4 bases from V and 5 bases from J, with 15 bases between. CDR3 length equals 15 residues. CDR3 region: CASSAFRQHDQPQHF. In DNA, the CDR3 is TGTGCCAGCAGTGCCTTCCGACAGCACGATCAGCCCCAGCATTTT. Combining the CDR3 with reference TRBV2 and TRBJ1-5 gives the whole variable domain EPEVTQTPSHQVTQMGQEVILRCVPISNHLYFYWYRQILGQKVEFLVSFYNNEISEKSEIFDDQFSVERPDGSNFTLKIRSTKLEDSAMYFCASSAFRQHDQPQHFGDGTRLSIL.

A few counts support this clonotype. This sequence joins TRBV10-2 and TRBJ1-3; possible D gene TRBD1, 5 bases. This CDR3 is 16 amino acids long. Trimming removed 3 bases at V and 0 bases at J, with 12 bases between. Germline V gives CDR1 WSHSY, CDR2 SAAADI. The DNA for the CDR3 is TGCGCCAGCAGTGACAGGGTTCCCTACTCTGGAAACACCATATATTTT. Residues: CASSDRVPYSGNTIYF.

With regard to this clonotype: This may stem from a read error, because a much larger clone lies one nucleotide away. This chain links TRBV7-2 with TRBJ2-5, with 9 bases aligning to TRBD2. Germline V CDR1 and CDR2: SGHTA, FQGNSA. The CDR3 consists of 14 residues. The CDR3 DNA sequence: TGTGCCGGCAGCTTGGCGGGGGGGGTAGAGACCCAGTACTTC. This codes for CAGSLAGGVETQYF.

This sequence joins TRBV5-4 and TRBJ2-3, with 12 bases fitting TRBD2. The CDR3 has 16 residues. V lost 4 bases, J lost 2 bases, and 5 bases stayed unmatched. The germline V gene encodes CDR1 SGHNT and CDR2 YYREEE (reference sequence). CDR3 region: CASSRLAGAFTDTQYF. CDR3 DNA sequence: TGTGCCAGCAGCCGACTAGCGGGGGCGTTCACAGATACGCAGTATTTT.

This clonotype was seen many times. The chain couples TRBV18 to TRBJ2-5, with 7 bases that match TRBD1. The CDR3 runs to 13 residues. In germline, CDR1 is KGHSH, CDR2 LQKENI. V lost 5 bases to trimming and J lost 5 bases; unmatched junction nucleotides: 5. The DNA of the CDR3 is TGTGCCAGCTCAACAGGACAGGAGGAGACCCAGTACTTC. This codes for CASSTGQEETQYF.

In this sample, this clonotype turned up many times. The chain recombines TRBV9 with TRBJ2-1; D tentatively reads TRBD1 or TRBD2 (7 bases each). V lost 1 base, J lost 7 bases, and 15 bases lay in between. The V gene's germline CDR1 is SGDLS and CDR2 YYNGEE. This CDR3 is built from 15 residues. CDR3 protein: CASSVQGGARNEQFF. In DNA, the CDR3 is TGTGCCAGCAGCGTACAGGGGGGGGCAAGGAATGAGCAGTTCTTC.

This clonotype was seen only a few times. This chain links TRBV20-1 with TRBJ2-1; 12 bases map to TRBD2. With 5 bases clipped from V and 5 bases from J, the junction kept 7 bases outside the gene matches. There are 15 residues in the CDR3. CDR1 and CDR2 from the germline V gene are DFQATT and SNEGSKA (reference sequence). For the CDR3, the DNA is TGCAGTGCTTATACTAGCGGGGGGAATAACAATGAGCAGTTCTTC. Translating it yields CSAYTSGGNNNEQFF.

This clonotype was counted many times. The rearrangement uses TRBV20-1 and TRBJ2-1; D gene uncertain. The CDR3 length is 12 residues. Trimming left V 5 bases short and J 8 bases short, with 13 bases between. In germline, CDR1 is DFQATT, CDR2 SNEGSKA (reference sequence). This CDR3 is CSAVASGHEQFF. CDR3 bases: TGCAGTGCTGTCGCGAGTGGTCATGAGCAGTTCTTC.

This clonotype was seen more than once but under ten times. The rearrangement joins TRBV19 to TRBJ2-7, with a tentative D call TRBD2 (6 bases). V lost 5 bases to trimming and J lost 7 bases, with 24 bases between them. Germline CDR1 LNHDA, CDR2 SQIVND (reference sequence). The CDR3 runs 16 residues. The DNA of the CDR3 is TGTGCCAGTAGTCCTTTTCGCGGGGCGGTCGTGGGGGAGCAGTACTTC. Its translation: CASSPFRGAVVGEQYF.

The V and J genes are TRBV5-1 and TRBJ1-4; D ambiguous. V was clipped by 0 bases and J by 8 bases, with 11 bases between them. CDR1 is SGHRS, CDR2 YFSETQ, per germline. The length of the CDR3 is 14 residues. CDR3 protein: CASSLEANTEKLFF. The CDR3 DNA is TGCGCCAGCAGCTTGGAGGCCAATACGGAAAAACTGTTTTTT.

This clonotype was seen many times. The gene calls are TRBV6-5 and TRBJ2-3, with 8 nucleotides matching TRBD1. This CDR3 has 15 residues. Trimming at V came to 4 bases and at J to 5 bases, leaving 8 bases not matched to a gene. CDR1 is MNHEY, CDR2 SVGAGI, per germline. The CDR3 here is CASSSRQGRIDTQYF. The CDR3 DNA follows: TGTGCCAGCAGTTCAAGACAGGGGCGCATAGATACGCAGTATTTT.

This clonotype came up many times. The chain's CDR3 is CASRRIGNYEQYF. The CDR3 DNA reads TGTGCCAGCAGGCGGATAGGCAACTACGAGCAGTACTTC. The rearrangement links TRBV2 to TRBJ2-7; D is ambiguous. The CDR3 is 13 residues long. V lost 6 bases, J lost 3 bases, and 12 bases lay in between. CDR1 and CDR2 from the germline V gene are SNHLY and FYNNEI. Drawing the rest from reference TRBV2 and TRBJ2-7, the complete variable domain is EPEVTQTPSHQVTQMGQEVILRCVPISNHLYFYWYRQILGQKVEFLVSFYNNEISEKSEIFDDQFSVERPDGSNFTLKIRSTKLEDSAMYFCASRRIGNYEQYFGPGTRLTVT.

The sample holds many counts of this clonotype. The chain joins TRBV27 to TRBJ1-2; a possible D gene is TRBD1 (5 bases). Germline V lookup: CDR1 MNHEY, CDR2 SMNVEV (reference sequence). The length of the CDR3 is 14 residues. Trimming shortened V by 6 bases and J by 1 base, and 12 bases separated the two germline ends. In DNA, the CDR3 is TGTGCCAGCAGCCGGGACGGTTTTAACTATGGCTACACCTTC. Translation gives CASSRDGFNYGYTF.

This clonotype was recorded at least ten times. This chain uses TRBV12-3 or TRBV12-4 with TRBJ2-3; no firm D call. Trimming removed 6 bases at V and 4 bases at J, with 5 bases between. CDR3 length: 11 amino acids. DNA for the CDR3: TGTGCCAGCAGCTTTTCAGATACGCAGTATTTT. It is translated as CASSFSDTQYF.

This clonotype was picked up many times. The chain employs TRBV27 and TRBJ2-1; TRBD1 matches at 8 bases. The germline V gene has CDR1 MNHEY and CDR2 SMNVEV (reference sequence). V lost 3 bases to trimming and J lost 10 bases; unmatched junction nucleotides: 8. This CDR3 contains 14 residues. The CDR3 nucleotides read TGTGCCAGCAGTTTCTCAGGGGGCCTTAGGGAGCAGTTCTTC. It specifies CASSFSGGLREQFF.

This clonotype was counted at least ten times. The chain combines TRBV7-9 with TRBJ2-5; the match to TRBD1 covers 8 bases. Unmatched junction bases numbered 4, after V lost 4 bases and J lost 3 bases. The CDR3 is 14 amino acids. Germline CDR1 is SEHNR and CDR2 is FQNEAQ (reference sequence). For the CDR3, the DNA is TGTGCCAGCAGCTGGGGGACAGGAGAAGAGACCCAGTACTTC. Translated, it gives CASSWGTGEETQYF. The complete variable domain, with remaining parts taken from reference TRBV7-9 and TRBJ2-5, reads DTGVSQNPRHKITKRGQNVTFRCDPISEHNRLYWYRQTLGQGPEFLTYFQNEAQLEKSRLLSDRFSAERPKGSFSTLEIQRTEQGDSAMYLCASSWGTGEETQYFGPGTRLLVL.

As concerns this clonotype: This may be a read error, as it is one base from a much larger clone. The chain employs TRBV30 and TRBJ1-5; D perhaps matches TRBD1 (6 bases). The germline gives CDR1 GTSNPN, CDR2 SVGIG (reference sequence). The CDR3 runs to 15 residues. Between the trimmed V and J ends, which lost 5 bases and 2 bases, there was a span of 16 bases. The CDR3 region has the DNA TGTGCCTGGGCTCAGGGGTTCATCGGCAATCAGCCCCAGCATTTT. Its protein is CAWAQGFIGNQPQHF.

This clonotype occurred many times. This chain connects TRBV2 to TRBJ1-5; 8 bases are shared with TRBD1. Germline CDR1 SNHLY, CDR2 FYNNEI. Trimming at V came to 6 bases and at J to 7 bases, leaving 5 bases not matched to a gene. This CDR3 comprises 13 residues. Written as DNA, the CDR3 is TGTGCCAGCAGGGCCACAGGGGGACAGCCCCAGCATTTT. It yields the protein CASRATGGQPQHF.

With respect to this clonotype: Compared with germline, one end of the junction differs, possibly owing to a read error. The gene calls are TRBV11-2 and TRBJ1-1; D not resolved. The CDR3 extends over 11 amino acids. Germline lookup yields CDR1 SGHAT and CDR2 FQNNGV. In DNA form, the CDR3 reads TGTGCCAGCAGCCCTAGCGCTGGATTAGTCTTT. Its translation: CASSPSAGLVF. The entire variable domain, with the rest obtained from reference TRBV11-2 and TRBJ1-1, is as follows: EAGVAQSPRYKIIEKRQSVAFWCNPISGHATLYWYQQILGQGPKLLIQFQNNGVVDDSQLPKDRFSAERLKGVDSTLKIQPAKLEDSAVYLCASSPSAGLVFGQGTRLTVV.

This clonotype was picked up many times. The chain links TRBV5-1 to TRBJ2-4; 11 bases fit TRBD2. J gave up 7 bases and V 0 bases, and 9 bases lay outside the gene matches. The CDR3 is 17 residues long. In germline, CDR1 is SGHRS, CDR2 YFSETQ. The CDR3 sequence: CASSLAPPLAGENIQYF. CDR3 coding DNA: TGCGCCAGCAGCTTGGCTCCCCCACTAGCGGGGGAGAACATTCAGTACTTC.

Regarding this clonotype: Being one base from a much bigger clone, this may be a read error. The conserved closing phenylalanine or tryptophan is absent in this CDR3, likely reflecting a read error. V usage is TRBV27 and J usage is TRBJ2-5, with 11 positions matching TRBD2. Germline CDR1 reads MNHEY; CDR2 reads SMNVEV (reference sequence). The CDR3 consists of 16 residues. V gave up 2 bases and J gave up 2 bases; unmatched junction bases: 4. This CDR3 reads CASSLIAGGKQETQYL. The CDR3 coding sequence is TGTGCCAGCAGTTTAATAGCGGGGGGGAAGCAAGAGACCCAGTACTTA.

The CDR3 coding sequence is TGCGCCAGCAGAACCGATCTGGGACAGGGGAACACTGAAGCTTTCTTT. Protein sequence: CASRTDLGQGNTEAFF. The chain carries TRBV5-1 and TRBJ1-1, with TRBD1 matching 9 bases. CDR1 is SGHRS and CDR2 is YFSETQ in the germline V gene. Germline trimming cut 5 bases from V and 1 base from J; bases unmatched to any gene: 9. The CDR3 loop spans 16 amino acids.

Comments on this clonotype: A much larger clone is a single base away; this may be a read error. The J gene is TRBJ2-7, the V gene TRBV5-1, with D tentatively TRBD1 or TRBD2 (5 bases each). V lost 7 bases to trimming and J lost 5 bases, with 19 bases between them. Germline assignment: CDR1 SGHRS and CDR2 YFSETQ. CDR3 length equals 14 residues. The CDR3 bases are TGCGCCAGCTCAAATGCCGGGGCCGCGGACGAGCAGTACTTC. Translation gives CASSNAGAADEQYF.